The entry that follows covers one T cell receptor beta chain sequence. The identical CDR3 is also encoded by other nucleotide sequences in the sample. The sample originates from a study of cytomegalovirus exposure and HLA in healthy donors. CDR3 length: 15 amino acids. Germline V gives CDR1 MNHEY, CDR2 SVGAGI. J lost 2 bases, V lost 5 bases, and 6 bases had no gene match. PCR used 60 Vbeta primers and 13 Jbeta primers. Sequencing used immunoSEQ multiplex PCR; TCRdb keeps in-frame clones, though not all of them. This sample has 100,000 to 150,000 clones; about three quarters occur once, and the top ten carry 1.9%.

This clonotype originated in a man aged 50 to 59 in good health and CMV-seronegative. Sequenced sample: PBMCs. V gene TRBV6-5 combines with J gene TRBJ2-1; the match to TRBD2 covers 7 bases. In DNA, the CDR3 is TGTGCCAGCAGTCGACGGGGGGAACCCTACAATGAGCAGTTCTTC. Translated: CASSRRGEPYNEQFF.